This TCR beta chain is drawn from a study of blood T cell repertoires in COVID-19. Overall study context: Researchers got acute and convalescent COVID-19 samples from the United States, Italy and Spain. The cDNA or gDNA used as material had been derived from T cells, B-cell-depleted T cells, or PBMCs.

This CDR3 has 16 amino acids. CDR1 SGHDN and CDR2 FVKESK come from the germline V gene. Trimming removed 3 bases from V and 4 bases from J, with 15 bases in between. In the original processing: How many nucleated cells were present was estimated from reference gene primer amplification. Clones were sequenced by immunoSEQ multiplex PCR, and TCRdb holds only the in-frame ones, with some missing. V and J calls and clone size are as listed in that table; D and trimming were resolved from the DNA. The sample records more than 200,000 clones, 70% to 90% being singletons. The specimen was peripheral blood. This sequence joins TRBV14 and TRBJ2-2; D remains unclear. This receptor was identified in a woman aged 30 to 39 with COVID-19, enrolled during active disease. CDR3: CASSQRPGGITGELFF. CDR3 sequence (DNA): TGTGCCAGCAGCCAGAGACCCGGCGGAATCACCGGGGAGCTGTTTTTT.